This T cell receptor beta chain was documented in a study of blood T cell repertoires in COVID-19. This CDR3 comprises 14 residues. Per the germline V gene, CDR1 is SNHLY and CDR2 is FYNNEI. Trimming removed 5 bases from V and 1 base from J, with 11 bases in between. Sequencing was performed with immunoSEQ multiplex PCR; in TCRdb, only in-frame clones are kept and a portion is missing. The table records roughly 230,000 clones, about 85% of them present only once. The clonotype originates from an elderly woman with COVID-19, enrolled during active disease. The source material was peripheral blood. The V gene is TRBV2, the J gene TRBJ2-5, with D possibly TRBD2 on 5 matching bases. The CDR3 protein is CASSTSGVQETQYF. The CDR3 nucleotides read TGTGCCAGCAGTACCTCCGGGGTCCAAGAGACCCAGTACTTC.